This T cell receptor (beta chain) was profiled in a study of T cell responses to AZD1222 COVID-19 vaccine. Study-wide results and limits: Of the AZD1222 recipients, only 5 or 6 were seropositive at baseline. Variant regions that are unmutated are reportedly the target of nearly half of spike-specific TCRs.

Data came from immunoSEQ multiplex PCR; TCRdb stores just in-frame clones and leaves some out. The table includes about 69,000 clones, around 78% detected once. This clone was observed a few times. Its antigen remains unknown. This CDR3 is 11 amino acids long. With 0 bases removed from V and 5 bases from J, the gap between germline ends came to 0 bases. CDR1 is SGHRS, CDR2 YFSETQ, per germline. Second-dose recipients at about 4 or about 12 weeks were treated as one pooled group. The chain employs TRBV5-1 and TRBJ2-1; D not resolved. This specimen was peripheral blood, taken 28 days after the second AZD1222 dose. The clonotype comes from an adult who received the AZD1222 COVID-19 vaccine. The CDR3 bases are TGCGCCAGCAGCTTGGACAATGAGCAGTTCTTC. Translated, it gives CASSLDNEQFF.